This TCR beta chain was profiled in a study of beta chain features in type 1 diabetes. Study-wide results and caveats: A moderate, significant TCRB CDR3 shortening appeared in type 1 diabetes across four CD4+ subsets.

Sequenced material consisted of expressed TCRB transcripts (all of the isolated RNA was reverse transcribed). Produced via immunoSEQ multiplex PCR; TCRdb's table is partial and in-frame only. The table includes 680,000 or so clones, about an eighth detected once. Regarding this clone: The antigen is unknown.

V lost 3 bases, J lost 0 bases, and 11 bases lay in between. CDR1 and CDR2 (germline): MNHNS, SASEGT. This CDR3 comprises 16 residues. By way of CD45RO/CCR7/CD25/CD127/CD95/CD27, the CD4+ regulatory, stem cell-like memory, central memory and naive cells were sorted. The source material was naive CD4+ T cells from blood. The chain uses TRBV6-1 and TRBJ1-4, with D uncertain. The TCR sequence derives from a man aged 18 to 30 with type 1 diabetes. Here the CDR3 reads CASSDGPVATNEKLFF. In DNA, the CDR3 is TGTGCCAGCAGTGACGGACCGGTGGCAACTAATGAAAAACTGTTTTTT.